This TCR beta chain came from a study of blood T cell repertoires in COVID-19 (dated by TCRdb to the early 2020s). General notes on the study: Collaborator samples came from the United States, Italy and Spain and covered acute and convalescent phases of COVID-19. The prospective study material was composed of cDNA or gDNA derived from T cells, B-cell-depleted T cells, or PBMCs. Subjects who had been exposed to COVID-19, were actively infected with it, or had recovered from it provided the deeply sampled blood TCRbeta repertoires that made up the dataset. The repertoires were released in a freely available public database intended as a resource for research on the immune response to SARS-CoV-2. The samples were drawn from the first 160 participants of the ongoing ImmuneRACE study and from 950 to 1,500 subjects provided by 6 global collaborators. Nearly every sample came with metadata listing a de-identified subject ID, COVID-19 status, age in years and sex. Where available, HLA class I and class II types were taken from metadata supplied by the sample provider and were not determined by assay-based typing. Results and caveats for the whole study, not just this receptor: Clinical and demographic metadata were provided uncurated, with the amount varying by source and participant.

Each collaborating institution followed its own protocols to collect whole blood in K2EDTA tubes. For TCRbeta analysis, collaborator samples were shipped as frozen whole blood, as isolated PBMCs, or as DNA extracted from either sample type. The immunoSEQ Assay, a bias-controlled multiplex PCR, was used to amplify TCRbeta CDR3 regions from genomic DNA. The original pipeline was this. The number of nucleated cells in each sample was estimated by amplification of reference gene primers within the assay. To quantify the absolute abundance of each unique TCRbeta CDR3 rearrangement, sequence reads were collapsed and filtered. For each sample, productive Simpson clonality was calculated as the square root of Simpson's diversity index across productive rearrangements. TCRdb limited this immuneACCESS table to in-frame rearrangements with V and J called. A share of clones is missing; checked studies link under half to unresolved V genes, and the rest is unexplained. The V and J calls and clone size were taken over from that table, and D and trimming were inferred from the DNA. This sample holds 200,000 to 300,000 clones; about 85% were observed only once. The leading ten clones occupy 7.9% of the sample.

In the germline V gene (reference sequence), CDR1 corresponds to SGHNT and CDR2 to YYREEE. V was cut back by 4 bases and J by 8 bases, leaving a gap of 21 bases between them. Counted from cysteine to phenylalanine, this CDR3 has 15 amino acids. Only CDR3 DNA is held: 45 bases, read in frame from base 1. As for this clone: Its specific antigen is unknown. No base quality information exists; no much larger clone differs at one position.

The source material was peripheral blood. The source is a woman of 80 years or more with acute or convalescent COVID-19. The rearranged chain carries TRBV5-4 and TRBJ1-2; matching of 5 bases hints at TRBD1 as the D gene. The CDR3 region has the sequence CASSSGQVQFRGYTF. In nucleotide form, the sequence is TGTGCCAGCAGCAGTGGACAAGTTCAATTCCGCGGCTACACCTTC.